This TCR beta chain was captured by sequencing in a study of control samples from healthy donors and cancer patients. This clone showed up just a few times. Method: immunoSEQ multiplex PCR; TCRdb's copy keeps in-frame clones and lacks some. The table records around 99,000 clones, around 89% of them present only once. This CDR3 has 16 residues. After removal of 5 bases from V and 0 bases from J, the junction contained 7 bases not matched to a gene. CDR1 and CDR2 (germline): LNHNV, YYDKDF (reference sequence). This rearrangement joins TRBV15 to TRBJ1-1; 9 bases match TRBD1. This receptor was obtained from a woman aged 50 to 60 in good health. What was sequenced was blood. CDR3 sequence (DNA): TGTGCCACCAGCCGCGGGACAGGGCGGGTGAACACTGAAGCTTTCTTT. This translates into CATSRGTGRVNTEAFF.